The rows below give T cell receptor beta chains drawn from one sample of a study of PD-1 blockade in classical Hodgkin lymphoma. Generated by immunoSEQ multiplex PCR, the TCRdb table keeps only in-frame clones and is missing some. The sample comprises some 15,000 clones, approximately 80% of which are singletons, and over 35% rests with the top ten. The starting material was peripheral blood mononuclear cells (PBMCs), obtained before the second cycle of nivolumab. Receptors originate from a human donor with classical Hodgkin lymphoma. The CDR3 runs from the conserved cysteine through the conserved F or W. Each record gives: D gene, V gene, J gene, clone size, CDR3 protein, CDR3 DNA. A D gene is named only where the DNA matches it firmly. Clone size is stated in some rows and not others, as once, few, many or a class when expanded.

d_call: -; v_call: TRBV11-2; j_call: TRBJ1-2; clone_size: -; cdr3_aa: CASSLGGNYGYTF; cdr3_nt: TGTGCCAGCAGCCTGGGGGGTAACTATGGCTACACCTTC
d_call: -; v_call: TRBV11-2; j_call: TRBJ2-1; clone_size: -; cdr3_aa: CASSLGQWGFF; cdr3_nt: TGTGCCAGCAGCTTAGGCCAATGGGGGTTCTTC
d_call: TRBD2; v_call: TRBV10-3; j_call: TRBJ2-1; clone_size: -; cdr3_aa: CAIRGVSGSGNEQFF; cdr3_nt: TGTGCCATCAGGGGGGTTAGCGGGAGTGGGAATGAGCAGTTCTTC
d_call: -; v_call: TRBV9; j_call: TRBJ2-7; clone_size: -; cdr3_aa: CASSVDIGNSYEQYF; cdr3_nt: TGTGCCAGCAGCGTAGATATCGGCAACTCCTACGAGCAGTACTTC
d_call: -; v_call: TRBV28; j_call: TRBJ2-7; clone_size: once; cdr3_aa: CASSFPQGTSSYEQYF; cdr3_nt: TGTGCCAGCAGTTTCCCCCAGGGCACCAGCTCCTACGAGCAGTACTTC
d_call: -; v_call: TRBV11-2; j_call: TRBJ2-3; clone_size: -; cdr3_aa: CASSLGASLDTQYF; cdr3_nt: TGTGCCAGCAGCTTAGGGGCCAGTCTGGATACGCAGTATTTT
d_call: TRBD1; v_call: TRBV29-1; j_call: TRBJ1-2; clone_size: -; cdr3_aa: CSVTTGNGYTF; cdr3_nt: TGCAGCGTGACGACAGGGAATGGCTACACCTTC
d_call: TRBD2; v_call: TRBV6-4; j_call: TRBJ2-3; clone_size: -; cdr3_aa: CASSDSAGGPDTQYF; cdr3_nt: TGTGCCAGCAGTGACTCAGCGGGAGGGCCAGATACGCAGTATTTT
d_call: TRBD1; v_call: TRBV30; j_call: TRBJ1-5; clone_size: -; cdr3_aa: CAWSRDRGTSNQPQHF; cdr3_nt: TGTGCCTGGAGTAGGGACAGGGGCACAAGCAATCAGCCCCAGCATTTT
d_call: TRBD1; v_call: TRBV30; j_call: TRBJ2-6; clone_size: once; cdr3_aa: CAWGTGARGLLRGGANVLTF; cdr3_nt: TGTGCCTGGGGAACGGGAGCCAGGGGGCTGCTAAGGGGTGGGGCCAACGTCCTGACTTTC
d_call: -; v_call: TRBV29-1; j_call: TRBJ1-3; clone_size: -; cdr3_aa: CSGGPCGNTIYF; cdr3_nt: TGCAGCGGCGGACCATGCGGAAACACCATATATTTT
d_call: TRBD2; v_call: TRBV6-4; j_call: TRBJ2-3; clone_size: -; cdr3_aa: CASRESSGSTDTQYF; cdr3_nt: TGTGCCAGCAGGGAATCTAGCGGGAGCACAGATACGCAGTATTTT
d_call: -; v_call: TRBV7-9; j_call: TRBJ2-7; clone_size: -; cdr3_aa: CASSPKGPYEQYF; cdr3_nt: TGTGCCAGCAGCCCCAAGGGGCCCTACGAGCAGTACTTC
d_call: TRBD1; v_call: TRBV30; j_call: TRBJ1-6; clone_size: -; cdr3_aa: CAWSPTGSSPLHF; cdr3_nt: TGTGCCTGGAGTCCGACAGGGTCCTCACCCCTCCACTTT
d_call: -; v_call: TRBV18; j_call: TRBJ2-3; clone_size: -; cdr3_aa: CASSPISSSRPVGADTQYF; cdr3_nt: TGTGCCAGCTCACCGATATCGTCCTCCAGGCCAGTTGGGGCAGATACGCAGTATTTT
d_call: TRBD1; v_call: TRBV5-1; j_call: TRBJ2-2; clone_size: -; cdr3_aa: CASGSLRTGRTGELFF; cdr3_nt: TGCGCCAGTGGCTCTCTTAGGACAGGGCGGACCGGGGAGCTGTTTTTT
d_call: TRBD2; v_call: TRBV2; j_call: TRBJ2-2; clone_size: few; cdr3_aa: CASTGTSGGVSTGELFF; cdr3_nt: TGTGCCAGCACCGGGACTAGCGGGGGAGTGAGTACCGGGGAGCTGTTTTTT
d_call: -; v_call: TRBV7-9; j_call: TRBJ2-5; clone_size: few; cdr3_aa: CASSFRGNKETQYF; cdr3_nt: TGTGCCAGCAGCTTCAGGGGTAATAAAGAGACCCAGTACTTC
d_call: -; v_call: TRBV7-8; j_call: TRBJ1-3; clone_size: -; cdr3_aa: CASSPVPTGNTIYF; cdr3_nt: TGTGCCAGCAGCCCGGTCCCGACTGGAAACACCATATATTTT
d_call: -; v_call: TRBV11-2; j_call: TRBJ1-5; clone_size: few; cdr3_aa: CASSLSNSNQPQHF; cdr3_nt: TGTGCCAGCAGCTTATCGAATAGCAATCAGCCCCAGCATTTT
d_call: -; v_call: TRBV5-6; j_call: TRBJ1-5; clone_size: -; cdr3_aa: CASSLTISNQPQHF; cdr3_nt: TGTGCCAGCAGCTTGACAATTAGCAATCAGCCCCAGCATTTT
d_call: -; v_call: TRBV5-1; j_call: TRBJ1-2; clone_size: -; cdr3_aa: CASSLEQGAGYTF; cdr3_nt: TGCGCCAGCAGCTTGGAACAGGGCGCGGGCTACACCTTC
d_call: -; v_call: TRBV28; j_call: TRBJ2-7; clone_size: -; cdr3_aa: CASLGTPVREQYF; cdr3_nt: TGTGCCAGCCTAGGGACACCCGTCCGCGAGCAGTACTTC
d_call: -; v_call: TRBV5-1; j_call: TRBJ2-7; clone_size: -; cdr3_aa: CASSLVGRAHEGQYF; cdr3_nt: TGCGCCAGCAGCTTGGTTGGCAGAGCCCATGAGGGGCAGTACTTC
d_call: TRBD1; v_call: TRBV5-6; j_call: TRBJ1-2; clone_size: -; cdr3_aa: CASTRIVGGGYTF; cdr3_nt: TGTGCCAGCACCAGGATAGTAGGGGGCGGCTACACCTTC
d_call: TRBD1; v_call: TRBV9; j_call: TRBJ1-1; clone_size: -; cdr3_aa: CASSVATGRNTEAFF; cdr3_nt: TGTGCCAGCAGCGTTGCGACAGGGAGAAACACTGAAGCTTTCTTT
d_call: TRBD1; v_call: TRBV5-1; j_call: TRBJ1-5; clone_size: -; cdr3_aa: CFLRQEWGQLSNQPQHF; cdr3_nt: TGCTTTTTGCGCCAGGAATGGGGACAGTTAAGTAACCAGCCCCAGCATTTT
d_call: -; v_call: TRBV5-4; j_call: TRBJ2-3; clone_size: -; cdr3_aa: CASSLRGKLQDTQYF; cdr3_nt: TGTGCCAGCAGCTTGAGGGGGAAGTTACAAGATACGCAGTATTTT
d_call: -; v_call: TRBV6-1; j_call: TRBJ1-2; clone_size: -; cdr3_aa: CASSSYRGGGYTF; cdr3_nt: TGTGCCAGCAGTTCCTATAGAGGAGGTGGCTACACCTTC
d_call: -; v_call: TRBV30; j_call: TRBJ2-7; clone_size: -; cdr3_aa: CAWAGAGEQYF; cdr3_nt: TGTGCCTGGGCGGGGGCTGGCGAGCAGTACTTC
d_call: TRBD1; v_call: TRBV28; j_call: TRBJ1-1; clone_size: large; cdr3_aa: CANKRAGGSFTEAFF; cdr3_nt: TGTGCCAACAAGAGGGCAGGGGGTAGTTTCACTGAAGCTTTCTTT
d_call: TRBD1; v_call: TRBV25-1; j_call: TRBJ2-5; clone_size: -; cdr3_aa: CASSERGTGKETQYF; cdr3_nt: TGTGCCAGCAGTGAACGCGGGACAGGAAAAGAGACCCAGTACTTC
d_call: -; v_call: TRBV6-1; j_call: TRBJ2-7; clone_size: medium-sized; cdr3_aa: CASTEQGRHHEQYF; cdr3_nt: TGTGCCAGCACCGAGCAGGGGCGACACCACGAGCAGTACTTC
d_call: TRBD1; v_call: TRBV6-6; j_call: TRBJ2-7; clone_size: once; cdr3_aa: CASSYWTGGGYEQYF; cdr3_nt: TGTGCCAGCAGTTACTGGACAGGGGGGGGCTACGAGCAGTACTTC
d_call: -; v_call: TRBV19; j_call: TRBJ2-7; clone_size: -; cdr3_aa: CASSITFPLEQYF; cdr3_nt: TGTGCCAGTAGTATAACTTTCCCTCTCGAGCAGTACTTC
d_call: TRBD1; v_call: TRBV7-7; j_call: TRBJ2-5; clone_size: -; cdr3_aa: CASSFGTGGETQYF; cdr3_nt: TGTGCCAGCAGCTTCGGGACAGGGGGGGAGACCCAGTACTTC
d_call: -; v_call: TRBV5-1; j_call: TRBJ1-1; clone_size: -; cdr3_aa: CASSLVRAWVSEAFF; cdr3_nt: TGCGCCAGCAGCTTGGTTAGGGCGTGGGTCTCTGAAGCTTTCTTT
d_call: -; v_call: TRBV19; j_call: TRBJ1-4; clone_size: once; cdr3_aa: CASSIIEPGGKLFF; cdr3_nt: TGTGCCAGTAGTATTATTGAACCGGGAGGAAAACTGTTTTTT
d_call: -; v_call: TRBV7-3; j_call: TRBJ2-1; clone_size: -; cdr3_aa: CASSRGTLEGSYNEQFF; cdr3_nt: TGTGCCAGCAGCCGTGGAACCTTGGAGGGCTCCTACAATGAGCAGTTCTTC
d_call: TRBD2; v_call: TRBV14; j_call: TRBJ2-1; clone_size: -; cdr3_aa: CASSHQSGGSYEQFF; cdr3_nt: TGTGCCAGCAGCCATCAATCTGGCGGGAGCTATGAGCAGTTCTTC
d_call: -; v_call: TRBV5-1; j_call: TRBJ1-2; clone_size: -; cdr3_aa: CASSPGLPGIYGYTF; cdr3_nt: TGCGCCAGCAGCCCGGGACTCCCAGGAATATATGGCTACACCTTC
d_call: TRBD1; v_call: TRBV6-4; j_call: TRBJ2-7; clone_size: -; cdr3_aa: CASSDSSRGQGEQYF; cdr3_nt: TGTGCCAGCAGTGACTCGAGCAGGGGGCAAGGGGAGCAGTACTTC
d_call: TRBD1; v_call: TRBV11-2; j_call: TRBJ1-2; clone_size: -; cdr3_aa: CASSPGQTYDYTF; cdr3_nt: TGTGCCAGCAGCCCGGGACAGACTTATGACTACACCTTC
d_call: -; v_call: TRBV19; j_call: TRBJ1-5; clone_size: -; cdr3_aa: CASSVNRYSNQPQHF; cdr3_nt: TGTGCCAGTAGTGTCAACAGGTATAGCAATCAGCCCCAGCATTTT
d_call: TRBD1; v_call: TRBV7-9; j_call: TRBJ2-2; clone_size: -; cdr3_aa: CASIPGQTNTGELFF; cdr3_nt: TGTGCCAGCATCCCGGGACAGACCAACACCGGGGAGCTGTTTTTT
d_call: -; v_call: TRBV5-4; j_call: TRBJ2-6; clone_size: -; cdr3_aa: CASSFMISGANVLTF; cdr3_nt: TGTGCCAGCAGCTTTATGATCTCTGGGGCCAACGTCCTGACTTTC
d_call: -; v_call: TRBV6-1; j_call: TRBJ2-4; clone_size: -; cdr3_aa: CASSVGTGKNIQYF; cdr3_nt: TGTGCCAGCAGTGTCGGAACAGGGAAAAACATTCAGTACTTC
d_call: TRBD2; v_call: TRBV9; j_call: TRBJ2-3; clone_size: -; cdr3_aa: CASSFLTSADTDTQYF; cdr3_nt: TGTGCCAGCAGCTTTCTGACTAGCGCCGACACAGATACGCAGTATTTT